This TCR beta chain is from a study of beta chain features in type 1 diabetes. Study findings and constraints: The study found moderately but significantly shorter TCRB CDR3s in all four CD4+ subsets of Type 1 diabetes patients. Insertions were fewer and deletions more numerous at VDJ junctions in type 1 diabetes patients. Equally in patients and controls, PCR might preferentially amplify shorter templates.

Of the isolated RNA, all was reverse transcribed, and so the sequenced material was expressed TCRB transcripts. This table comes from immunoSEQ multiplex PCR, and its TCRdb copy is limited to in-frame clones, with some not included. The sample shows around 250,000 clones, 25% to 30% of them seen only once. V was trimmed by 7 bases and J by 5 bases, leaving 5 bases between them. CDR1 is GTSNPN and CDR2 is SVGIG in the germline V gene (reference sequence). The CDR3 runs to 10 residues. A remark on this clone: Its specificity is unknown.

This clonotype originated in a man aged 30 to 39 in good health. The V call is TRBV30, the J call TRBJ1-4; D uncertain. The material sequenced was central memory CD4+ T cells from blood. The CDR3 DNA is TGTGCCTTACGCAATGAAAAACTGTTTTTT. It yields the protein CALRNEKLFF. Full variable domain (outside the CDR3, taken from reference TRBV30 and TRBJ1-4): SQTIHQWPATLVQPVGSPLSLECTVEGTSNPNLYWYRQAAGRGLQLLFYSVGIGQISSEVPQNLSASRPQDRQFILSSKKLLLSDSGFYLCALRNEKLFFGSGTQLSVL.